These 2 T cell receptor beta chains came from one sample sequenced in a study of shared clonotypes between healthy human individuals. TCRdb's table, derived via immunoSEQ multiplex PCR, lists solely in-frame clones and lacks some. The sample contains around 690,000 clones, roughly 87% of which appear only once. The sequenced material came from memory CD8+ T cells from PBMCs. Specified subset: CD45RO+ cells pooled with CCR7-negative TemRA cells. Receptor source: a man between 18 and 35 years old in good health. Some clones in this sample may be carry-over from other donors' samples.

This chain's CDR3 is CASSHGTGSYNSPLHF. The CDR3 DNA sequence: TGCGCCAGCAGCCATGGAACAGGTTCCTATAATTCACCCCTCCACTTT. This sequence joins TRBV4-1 and TRBJ1-6; the D gene is possibly TRBD1 (5 bases). The CDR3 spans 16 residues. Trimming took 3 bases from V and 1 from J, leaving 10 bases between them. Germline assignment: CDR1 MGHRA and CDR2 YSYEKL.

The count of this clone is one. The V call is TRBV4-1, the J call TRBJ2-3; perhaps TRBD1 as D (6 bases). CDR3 size: 17 residues. The V end was cut by 0 bases, the J end by 0 bases, with 13 bases between. CDR1 is MGHRA and CDR2 is YSYEKL in the germline V gene. CDR3: CASSQDLRTASTDTQYF. The CDR3 DNA is TGCGCCAGCAGCCAAGATCTCCGGACAGCTAGCACAGATACGCAGTATTTT.